The entry below gives a single T cell receptor beta chain sequence along with its context. Its antigen is unidentified. The V gene end was trimmed by 4 bases and the J gene end by 3 bases; junction bases not matched to a gene: 8. This CDR3 spans 16 amino acids. The germline V gene has CDR1 KGHSH and CDR2 LQKENI. Sequencing was performed with immunoSEQ multiplex PCR; in TCRdb, only in-frame clones are kept and a portion is missing. The profile shows about 160,000 clones, roughly 96% of them singletons. The source of the sample is a study of cytomegalovirus exposure and HLA in healthy donors. The donors belonged to the roughly 110-subject validation cohort, separate from the approximately 700-subject first cohort. The study's findings and limits: The finding came from a later analysis; first-cohort TCR clusters tended to co-occur in the 120 or so validation repertoires.

Specimen: PBMCs. This receptor was obtained from a woman aged 18-29 years in good health and CMV-seronegative. The rearrangement uses TRBV18 and TRBJ2-3; 9 bases line up with TRBD2. This chain's CDR3 is CASSRGLAGETDTQYF. CDR3 nucleotide sequence: TGTGCCAGCTCACGAGGTTTAGCGGGGGAAACAGATACGCAGTATTTT.